A selection of T cell receptor beta chains follows, all from one sample in a study of cytotoxic CD8 clonotypes in ibrutinib-treated CLL. Sequencing was performed with immunoSEQ multiplex PCR; in TCRdb, only in-frame clones are kept and a portion is missing. The table shows 300,000 to 400,000 clones, with 67% occurring only once. Sequencing was performed on PBMCs, taken after 36 months of ibrutinib treatment. These receptor sequences come from a human donor with chronic lymphocytic leukemia. CDR3s leave out the opening cysteine and the closing phenylalanine or tryptophan.

TRBV6-5,ASRGQGIYGYT
TRBV10-3,ATWTAGGNQPQH
TRBV6-1,ASRGQVPSTDTQY
TRBV18,ASSPFLAGGFNNEQF
TRBV5-1,ASSLAGRSEAF
TRBV5-6,ASSVGTVLNSPLH
TRBV20-1,SARVYGYT
TRBV4-2,ASSQEGQLNSPLH
TRBV5-8,ASSRIYRVSYEQY
TRBV29-1,SVDSSGVADTQY
TRBV14,ASSQATEAF
TRBV4-1,ASSQPGGKNFEAF
TRBV29-1,SVYPGLHSRSYEQY
TRBV11-2,ASSLVFGTMQETQY